These 23 T cell receptor beta chains came from one sample sequenced in a study of blood T cells in healthy people across ages. Sample-barcoded 5' priming and a J-beta primer mix drove a second PCR of roughly 6 to 12 cycles. MiXCR was run by TCRdb on the 5' RACE reads, yielding one entry per CDR3 protein. Counted here are over a million distinct CDR3 sequences, approximately 60% occurring once; the ten biggest clones make up over 5%. Sequencing used blood. These receptor sequences come from a man aged 18 to 35 in good health.

This clonotype appeared once. This may be a read error, as it is one base from a much larger clone. The chain couples TRBV6-1 to TRBJ2-7; D unclear. The V and J ends lost 6 bases and 2 bases respectively, with 8 bases between them. Per the germline V gene, CDR1 is MNHNS and CDR2 is SASEGT. This CDR3 is 12 amino acids long. CDR3 bases: TGTGCCAGCAGCTCGATAGCCTACGAGCAGTACTTC. Translated: CASSSIAYEQYF.

The V gene is TRBV12-3 or TRBV12-4, the J gene TRBJ2-3; 11 nucleotides match TRBD2. V was pared by 5 bases and J by 4 bases, with 5 bases of the junction left unmatched. The CDR3 has 15 residues. The CDR3 DNA reads as TGTGCCAGCAGTCCTAGCGGGGGGAGGGCAGATACGCAGTATTTT. Translated: CASSPSGGRADTQYF.

The gene calls are TRBV3-1 and TRBJ2-1; D gene ambiguous. V shed 5 bases and J shed 0 bases, with 11 bases lying between them. The CDR3 sequence is 15 residues long. The germline V gene encodes CDR1 LGHDT and CDR2 YNNKEL (reference sequence). CDR3 residues: CASSTGRNSYNEQFF. CDR3 sequence (DNA): TGTGCCAGCAGCACTGGACGGAACTCCTACAATGAGCAGTTCTTC.

This clonotype came up once. V is TRBV20-1 and J is TRBJ1-4; D ambiguous. The V gene lost 0 bases and the J gene lost 2 bases, with 10 bases spanning the gap. Germline assignment: CDR1 DFQATT and CDR2 SNEGSKA (reference sequence). The CDR3 extends over 15 amino acids. The CDR3 DNA sequence: TGCAGTGCTAGAGATCCGGGTAGGACTAATGAAAAACTGTTTTTT. Protein product: CSARDPGRTNEKLFF.

The chain couples TRBV4-3 to TRBJ2-3; TRBD1 is a possible D gene (6 bases). The germline CDR1 and CDR2 sequences are LGHNA and YSLEER. Between the trimmed V and J ends, which lost 0 bases and 6 bases, there was a span of 13 bases. This CDR3 has 15 amino acids. The CDR3 DNA reads as TGCGCCAGCAGCCAAGATGCAGGGGTGGGGGATACGCAGTATTTT. It specifies CASSQDAGVGDTQYF.

The V gene is TRBV4-2, the J gene TRBJ1-2; D gene unclear. This CDR3 has 11 amino acids. CDR1 is LGHNA, CDR2 YNFKEQ, per germline. The ends were cut back, 6 bases at V and 8 bases at J, with 10 bases in the middle. CDR3 protein: CASRTDRGYTF. The DNA of the CDR3 is TGTGCCAGCAGGACGGATAGAGGCTACACCTTC.

This chain joins TRBV6-2 or TRBV6-3 and TRBJ1-1; perhaps TRBD1 as D (5 bases). This CDR3 is 19 amino acids long. The germline CDR1 and CDR2 sequences are MNHEY and SVGEGT. V was cut by 0 bases and J by 4 bases, with 24 bases left in between. In nucleotides, the CDR3 is TGTGCCAGCAGTTACTCGATGTTTGAGGGGACTCGACCTTTCACTGAAGCTTTCTTT. Translation gives CASSYSMFEGTRPFTEAFF.

CDR3 protein: CASTGLAATDTQYF. As DNA, the CDR3 is TGTGCCAGCACGGGACTAGCGGCCACAGATACGCAGTATTTT. V and J are TRBV9 and TRBJ2-3; 11 bases agree with TRBD2. Trimming at V came to 6 bases and at J to 2 bases, leaving 2 bases not matched to a gene. In germline, CDR1 is SGDLS, CDR2 YYNGEE. CDR3 length equals 14 residues.

This clonotype appeared a few times. The chain's CDR3 is CASSLFRITGSEQYF. The CDR3 nucleotides are TGTGCCAGCAGTTTATTCCGCATAACAGGGTCAGAGCAGTACTTC. V and J are TRBV28 and TRBJ2-7, with TRBD1 as a possible D gene (6 bases). The CDR3 length is 15 residues. Per germline, CDR1 MDHEN and CDR2 SYDVKM. V was pared by 1 base and J by 7 bases, with 17 bases between.

The chain is built from TRBV29-1 and TRBJ2-4, with TRBD2 identical over 11 bases. The assigned J gene may be wrong: the sequence end matches TRBJ2-5 better. Germline V gene sequence: CDR1 SQVTM, CDR2 ANQGSEA. The CDR3 extends over 16 amino acids. The CDR3 DNA follows: TGCAGCGTTGAGTCGGTAGCGGGGGGGCTGACGGAGACCCAGTACTTC. This sequence encodes CSVESVAGGLTETQYF.

Remarks on this clonotype: This sequence may be a read error, since a much larger clone differs from it by one base. This chain links TRBV6-6 with TRBJ1-5; D not certain. There are 14 residues in the CDR3. Trimming pared 6 bases from V and 6 bases from J, leaving 15 bases between. Germline loops: CDR1 MNHNY, CDR2 SVGAGI (reference sequence). CDR3 protein: CASRTNKEGQPQHF. For the CDR3, the DNA is TGTGCCAGCAGGACCAACAAGGAAGGTCAGCCCCAGCATTTT.

The V and J genes are TRBV28 and TRBJ1-5; D gene ambiguous. CDR3 size: 16 residues. Germline V CDR1 and CDR2: MDHEN, SYDVKM. Deletions cut 1 base from V and 0 bases from J, with 10 bases between. The CDR3 loop is CASSLLSVLSNQPQHF. CDR3 sequence (DNA): TGTGCCAGCAGTTTATTATCCGTTCTTAGCAATCAGCCCCAGCATTTT.

V is TRBV9 and J is TRBJ1-2; D is unresolved. V lost 0 bases and J 7 bases, leaving 13 bases between the germline ends. Germline values: CDR1 SGDLS, CDR2 YYNGEE. The CDR3 is 14 amino acids. CDR3 loop: CASSVDLGSGGYTF. The CDR3 region has the DNA TGTGCCAGCAGCGTAGATTTGGGGAGCGGTGGCTACACCTTC.

The gene calls are TRBV7-2 and TRBJ1-6; no clear D. This CDR3 is built from 14 residues. From germline, CDR1 is SGHTA and CDR2 FQGNSA. V shed 1 base and J shed 7 bases, with 8 bases lying between them. CDR3 sequence reads: CASSLGESNSPLHF. Written as DNA, the CDR3 is TGTGCCAGCAGCTTAGGGGAGAGCAATTCACCCCTCCACTTT.

This clonotype has a handful of counts. The chain links TRBV29-1 to TRBJ2-1; D remains ambiguous. Germline CDR1 reads SQVTM; CDR2 reads ANQGSEA. The germline V and J ends were trimmed by 6 bases and 4 bases, with 7 bases remaining between them. This CDR3 is 11 amino acids long. The CDR3 DNA is TGCAGCGTGGACGGGTACAATGAGCAGTTCTTC. It translates to CSVDGYNEQFF.

This chain uses TRBV6-5 with TRBJ1-5; 8 bases map to TRBD1. Germline V gives CDR1 MNHEY, CDR2 SVGAGI. CDR3 length: 13 residues. V lost 10 bases to trimming and J lost 5 bases; unmatched junction nucleotides: 7. In DNA, the CDR3 is TGTGCCACCAGGAAACAGGGGGATCAGCCCCAGCATTTT. Protein: CATRKQGDQPQHF.

This clonotype has only a few counts. The chain joins TRBV27 to TRBJ2-7, with 9 bases matching TRBD1. This CDR3 region has 16 residues. After removal of 4 bases from V and 2 bases from J, the junction contained 9 bases not matched to a gene. Looked up from germline, CDR1 is MNHEY and CDR2 is SMNVEV (reference sequence). The CDR3 nucleotides are TGTGCCAGCAGTTCCCAGGGACAGGGAGCGACCTACGAGCAGTACTTC. Translated, it gives CASSSQGQGATYEQYF.

The chain is built from TRBV11-1 and TRBJ2-1, with TRBD1 matching over 12 bases. The CDR3 has 13 amino acids. J lost 12 bases, V lost 5 bases, and 5 bases had no gene match. The germline gives CDR1 SGHAT, CDR2 FQDESV (reference sequence). The chain's CDR3 is CASSPGTGGAQFF. For the CDR3, the DNA is TGTGCCAGCAGCCCCGGGACAGGGGGCGCGCAGTTCTTC.

The CDR3 loop reads CSALGEAGIYEQYF. In nucleotides, the CDR3 is TGCAGTGCTTTGGGTGAAGCGGGAATCTACGAGCAGTACTTC. The rearrangement links TRBV20-1 to TRBJ2-4; 7 nucleotides line up with TRBD2. The J call may not be correct, given that the DNA end is closer to TRBJ2-7. CDR1 is DFQATT and CDR2 is SNEGSKA in the germline V gene (reference sequence). This CDR3 spans 14 amino acids.

The chain combines TRBV4-1 with TRBJ2-2; unclear D gene. The CDR3 totals 16 residues. Per germline, CDR1 MGHRA and CDR2 YSYEKL. V gave up 0 bases and J gave up 1 base, with 9 bases separating them. CDR3 sequence (DNA): TGCGCCAGCAGCCAAGATGTCACCTGGAACACCGGGGAGCTGTTTTTT. This codes for CASSQDVTWNTGELFF.

This clonotype has a single count. V gene TRBV7-2 combines with J gene TRBJ1-2; TRBD1 matches at 10 bases. Germline assignment: CDR1 SGHTA and CDR2 FQGNSA. This CDR3 region has 15 residues. V dropped 3 bases and J dropped 6; count of bases not matched to a gene: 7. For the CDR3, the DNA is TGTGCCAGCAGCTTTTTCAAGACAGGGGGCGATGGCTACACCTTC. Protein product: CASSFFKTGGDGYTF.

This clonotype was counted at least ten times. The chain couples TRBV27 to TRBJ2-1; 8 positions agree with TRBD2. The V gene's germline CDR1 is MNHEY and CDR2 SMNVEV (reference sequence). The CDR3 contains 16 residues. The trim removed 4 bases at V and 2 bases at J, leaving 7 bases unmatched. This CDR3 reads CASSSGVAGTYNEQFF. As DNA, the CDR3 is TGTGCCAGCAGTTCCGGGGTAGCGGGGACCTACAATGAGCAGTTCTTC.

This clonotype has a single count. The chain employs TRBV28 and TRBJ2-3, with 8 bases lining up with TRBD2. Trimming removed 1 base from V and 2 bases from J; junction bases left unmatched: 5. The CDR3 has 16 amino acids. Germline values: CDR1 MDHEN, CDR2 SYDVKM. CDR3 nucleotide sequence: TGTGCCAGCAGTTTATACCCTAGCGGGTACACAGATACGCAGTATTTT. Amino acids: CASSLYPSGYTDTQYF.